Detailed here is one TCR beta chain. Its antigen is still unknown. Each post-transplant bone marrow sample was taken from the posterior iliac crest or from another site. Measured with immunoSEQ multiplex PCR; TCRdb has only the in-frame clones, and not every one. Among approximately 70,000 clones, 80% to 95% were seen once, and the ten largest hold 6.7%. This sample is part of a study of graft-versus-host responses after intestinal transplantation. Study information: Uniformly, recipients were administered anti-thymocyte globulin induction with subsequent tacrolimus and steroids for about 3 years. Study-level results: Marrow from the recipient contained GvH clones, some of which had appeared first in ileum or blood. The study found high graft-versus-host to host-versus-graft clonal ratios in allografts of patients with graft-donor T cell macrochimerism.

The V gene's germline CDR1 is SGHDN and CDR2 FVKESK. The length of the CDR3 is 11 residues. The V and J ends lost 3 bases and 3 bases respectively, with 3 bases between them. The V gene is TRBV14, the J gene TRBJ2-7; D uncertain. This TCR derives from a human patient who received an intestinal transplant, so some T cells may come from the graft donor. The sequenced sample was bone marrow, obtained approximately 740 days after intestinal transplantation. CDR3 nucleotide sequence: TGTGCCAGCAGCCAGAACTACGAGCAGTACTTC. Translating it yields CASSQNYEQYF.